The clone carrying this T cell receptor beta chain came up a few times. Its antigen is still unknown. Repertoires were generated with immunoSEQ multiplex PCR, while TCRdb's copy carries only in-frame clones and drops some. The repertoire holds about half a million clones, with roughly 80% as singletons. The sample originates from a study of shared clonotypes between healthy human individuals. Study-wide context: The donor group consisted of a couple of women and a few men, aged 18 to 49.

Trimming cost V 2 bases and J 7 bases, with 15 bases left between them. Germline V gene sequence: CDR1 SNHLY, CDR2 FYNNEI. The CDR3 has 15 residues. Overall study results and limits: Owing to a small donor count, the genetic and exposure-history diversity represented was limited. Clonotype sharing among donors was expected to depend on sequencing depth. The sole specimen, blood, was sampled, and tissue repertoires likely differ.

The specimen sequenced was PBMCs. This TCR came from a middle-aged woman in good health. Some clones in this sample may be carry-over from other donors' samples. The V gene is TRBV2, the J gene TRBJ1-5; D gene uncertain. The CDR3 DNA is TGTGCCAGCAGTGAATCCAGACTGGAGGCCCAGCCCCAGCATTTT. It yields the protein CASSESRLEAQPQHF.